At least ten counts were recorded for the clone carrying this TCR beta chain. Its antigen remains unidentified. The CDR3 extends over 15 amino acids. The V gene lost 6 bases and the J gene lost 0 bases, with 12 bases spanning the gap. The V gene's germline CDR1 is SGHTA and CDR2 FQGNSA. Using its own MiXCR run on the reads, TCRdb lists one record per CDR3 protein. Among about half a million distinct CDR3 sequences, 30% to 35% were seen once, and the ten largest hold roughly 15%. The record originates from a study of T cell repertoires in cytomegalovirus infection. This chain uses TRBV7-2 with TRBJ1-3; possible D gene TRBD1, 5 bases. The receptor comes from a human donor in good health (CMV status not recorded). Some clones in this sample may be carry-over from other donors' samples. This specimen consisted of cultured PBMCs, obtained from culture after CMV antigen stimulation. CDR3 in DNA: TGTGCCAGCAGTCTCGGGGGGAGCTCTGGAAACACCATATATTTT. Protein sequence: CASSLGGSSGNTIYF.